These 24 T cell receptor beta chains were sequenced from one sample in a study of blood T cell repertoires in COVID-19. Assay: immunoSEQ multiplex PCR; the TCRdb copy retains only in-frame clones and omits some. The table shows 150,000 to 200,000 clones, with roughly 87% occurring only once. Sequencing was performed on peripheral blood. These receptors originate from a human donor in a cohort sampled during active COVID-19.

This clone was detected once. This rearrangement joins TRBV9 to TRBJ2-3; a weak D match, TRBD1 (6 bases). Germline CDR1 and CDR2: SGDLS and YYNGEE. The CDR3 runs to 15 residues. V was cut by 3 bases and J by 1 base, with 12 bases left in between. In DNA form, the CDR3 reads TGTGCCAGCAGCGGACCAGGGGTTGGCACAGATACGCAGTATTTT. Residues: CASSGPGVGTDTQYF.

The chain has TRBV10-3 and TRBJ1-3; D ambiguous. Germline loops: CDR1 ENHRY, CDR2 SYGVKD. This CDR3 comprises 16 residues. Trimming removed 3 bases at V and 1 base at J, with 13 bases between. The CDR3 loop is CAISDDKTFSGNTIYF. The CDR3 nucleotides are TGTGCCATCAGTGACGATAAGACATTTTCTGGAAACACCATATATTTT.

The CDR3 here is CASSLYRGSGNTIYF. DNA for the CDR3: TGTGCCAGCAGCTTATACAGGGGGTCTGGAAACACCATATATTTT. V is TRBV7-2 and J is TRBJ1-3, with 8 nucleotides matching TRBD1. The CDR3 sequence is 15 residues long. Germline trimming cut 2 bases from V and 1 base from J; bases unmatched to any gene: 1. CDR1 SGHTA and CDR2 FQGNSA come from the germline V gene.

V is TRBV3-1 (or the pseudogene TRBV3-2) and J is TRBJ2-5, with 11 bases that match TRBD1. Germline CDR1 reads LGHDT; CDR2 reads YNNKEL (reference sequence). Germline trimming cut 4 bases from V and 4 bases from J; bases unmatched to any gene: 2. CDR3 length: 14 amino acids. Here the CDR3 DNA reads TGTGCCAGCAGCCCGGGGACAGGGGGAGAGACCCAGTACTTC. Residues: CASSPGTGGETQYF.

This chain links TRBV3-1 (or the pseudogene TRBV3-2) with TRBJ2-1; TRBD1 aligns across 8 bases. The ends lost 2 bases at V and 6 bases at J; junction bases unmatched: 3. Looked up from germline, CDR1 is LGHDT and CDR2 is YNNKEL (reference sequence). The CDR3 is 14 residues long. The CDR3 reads CASSQQGAFNEQFF. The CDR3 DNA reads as TGTGCCAGCAGCCAACAGGGGGCCTTCAATGAGCAGTTCTTC.

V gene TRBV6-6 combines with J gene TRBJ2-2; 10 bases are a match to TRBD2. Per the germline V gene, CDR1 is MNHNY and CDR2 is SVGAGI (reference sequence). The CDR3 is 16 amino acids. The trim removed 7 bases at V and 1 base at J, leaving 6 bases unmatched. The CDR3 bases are TGTGCCAGCAAGCTAGCGGGGGACAAGAACACCGGGGAGCTGTTTTTT. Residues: CASKLAGDKNTGELFF.

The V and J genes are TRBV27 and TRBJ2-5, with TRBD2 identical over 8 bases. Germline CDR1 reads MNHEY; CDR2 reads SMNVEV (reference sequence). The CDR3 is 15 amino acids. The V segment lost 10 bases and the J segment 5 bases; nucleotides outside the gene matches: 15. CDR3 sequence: CATQWYSGGGETQYF. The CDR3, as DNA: TGTGCCACCCAGTGGTATAGTGGCGGGGGGGAGACCCAGTACTTC.

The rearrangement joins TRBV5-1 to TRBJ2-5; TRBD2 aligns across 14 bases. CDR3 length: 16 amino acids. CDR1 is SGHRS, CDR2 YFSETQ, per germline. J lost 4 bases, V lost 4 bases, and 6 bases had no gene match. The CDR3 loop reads CASSEGLAGGTETQYF. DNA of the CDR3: TGCGCCAGCAGCGAAGGACTAGCGGGGGGAACAGAGACCCAGTACTTC.

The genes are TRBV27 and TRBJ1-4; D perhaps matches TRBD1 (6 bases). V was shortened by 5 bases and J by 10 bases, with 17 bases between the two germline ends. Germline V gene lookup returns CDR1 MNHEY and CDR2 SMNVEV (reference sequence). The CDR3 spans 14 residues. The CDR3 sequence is CASSTNRDGAKLFF. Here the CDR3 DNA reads TGTGCCAGCAGTACAAACAGGGACGGGGCAAAACTGTTTTTT.

The CDR3 nucleotides are TGTGCCAGCAGCTCTCTCCCCGGACAGGGGGCGCAAGGCTACACCTTC. Amino acids: CASSSLPGQGAQGYTF. The chain couples TRBV5-4 to TRBJ1-2, with 11 bases identical to TRBD1. After removal of 3 bases from V and 8 bases from J, the junction contained 12 bases not matched to a gene. The germline V gene encodes CDR1 SGHNT and CDR2 YYREEE (reference sequence). CDR3 length equals 16 residues. Full variable domain (rest looked up from reference TRBV5-4 and TRBJ1-2): ETGVTQSPTHLIKTRGQQVTLRCSSQSGHNTVSWYQQALGQGPQFIFQYYREEENGRGNFPPRFSGLQFPNYSSELNVNALELDDSALYLCASSSLPGQGAQGYTFGSGTRLTVV.

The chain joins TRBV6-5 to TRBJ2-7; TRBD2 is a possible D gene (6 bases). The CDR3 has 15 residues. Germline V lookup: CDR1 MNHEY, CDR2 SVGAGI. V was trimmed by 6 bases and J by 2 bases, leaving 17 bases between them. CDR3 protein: CASRTLGGTTYEQYF. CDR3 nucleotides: TGTGCCAGCAGGACTTTGGGGGGAACAACCTACGAGCAGTACTTC.

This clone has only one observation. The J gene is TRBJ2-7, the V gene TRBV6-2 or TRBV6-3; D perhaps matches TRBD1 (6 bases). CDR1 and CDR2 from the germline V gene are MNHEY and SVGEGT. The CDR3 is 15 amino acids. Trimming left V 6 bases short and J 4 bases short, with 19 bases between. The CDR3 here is CASRPTGTQRYEQYF. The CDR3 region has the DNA TGTGCCAGCAGACCTACAGGGACCCAGCGGTACGAGCAGTACTTC.

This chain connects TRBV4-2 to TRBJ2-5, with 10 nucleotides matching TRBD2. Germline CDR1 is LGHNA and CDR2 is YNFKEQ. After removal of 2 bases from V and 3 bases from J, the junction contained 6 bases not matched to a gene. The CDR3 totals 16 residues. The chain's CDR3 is CASSQRRTSGKETQYF. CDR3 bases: TGTGCCAGCAGCCAAAGAAGGACTAGCGGAAAAGAGACCCAGTACTTC.

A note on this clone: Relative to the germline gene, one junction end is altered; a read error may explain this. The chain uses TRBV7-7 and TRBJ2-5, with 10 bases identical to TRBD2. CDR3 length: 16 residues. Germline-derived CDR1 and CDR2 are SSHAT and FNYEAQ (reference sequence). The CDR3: CASSLELAGLQETQYF. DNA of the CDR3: TGTGCTAGCAGCTTAGAACTAGCGGGACTCCAAGAGACCCAGTACTTC.

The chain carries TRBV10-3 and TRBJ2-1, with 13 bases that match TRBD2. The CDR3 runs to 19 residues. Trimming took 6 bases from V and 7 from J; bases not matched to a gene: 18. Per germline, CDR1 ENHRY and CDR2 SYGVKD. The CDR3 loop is CAIREPGLAGKGGSNEQFF. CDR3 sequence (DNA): TGTGCCATCAGGGAACCGGGACTAGCGGGAAAGGGGGGCTCGAATGAGCAGTTCTTC.

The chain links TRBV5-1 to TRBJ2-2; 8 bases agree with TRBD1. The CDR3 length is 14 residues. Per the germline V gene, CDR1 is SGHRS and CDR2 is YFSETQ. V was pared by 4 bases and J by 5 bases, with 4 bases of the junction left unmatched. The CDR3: CASSVRQGTGELFF. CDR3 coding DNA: TGCGCCAGCAGCGTCCGACAGGGGACCGGGGAGCTGTTTTTT.

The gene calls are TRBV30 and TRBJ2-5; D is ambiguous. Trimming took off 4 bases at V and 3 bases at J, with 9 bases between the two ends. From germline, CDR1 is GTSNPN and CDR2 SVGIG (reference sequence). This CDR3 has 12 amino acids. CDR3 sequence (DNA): TGTGCCTGGACTGGCGGAAAAGAGACCCAGTACTTC. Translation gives CAWTGGKETQYF.

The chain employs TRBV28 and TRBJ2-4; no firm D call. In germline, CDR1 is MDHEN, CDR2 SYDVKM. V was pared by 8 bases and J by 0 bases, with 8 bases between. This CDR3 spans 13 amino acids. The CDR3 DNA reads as TGTGCCAGCCTGGAGCTAGCCAAAAACATTCAGTACTTC. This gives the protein CASLELAKNIQYF.

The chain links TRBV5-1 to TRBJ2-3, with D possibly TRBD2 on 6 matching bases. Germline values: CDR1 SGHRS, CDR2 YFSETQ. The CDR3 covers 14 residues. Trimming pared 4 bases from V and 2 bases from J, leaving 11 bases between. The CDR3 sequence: CASSARTTTDTQYF. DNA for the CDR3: TGCGCCAGCAGCGCCCGGACTACCACAGATACGCAGTATTTT.

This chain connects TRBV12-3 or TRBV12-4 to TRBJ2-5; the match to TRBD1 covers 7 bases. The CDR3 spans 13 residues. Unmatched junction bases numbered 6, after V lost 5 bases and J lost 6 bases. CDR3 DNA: TGTGCCAGCAGTGAAACTAGGGGGCAGACCCAGTACTTC. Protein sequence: CASSETRGQTQYF.

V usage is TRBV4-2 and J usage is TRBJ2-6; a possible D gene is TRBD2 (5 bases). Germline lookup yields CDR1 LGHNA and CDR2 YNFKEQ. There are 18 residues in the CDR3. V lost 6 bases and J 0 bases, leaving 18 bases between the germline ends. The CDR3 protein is CASSIEGSSASGANVLTF. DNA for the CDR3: TGTGCCAGCAGTATCGAGGGCAGCTCAGCCTCTGGGGCCAACGTCCTGACTTTC.

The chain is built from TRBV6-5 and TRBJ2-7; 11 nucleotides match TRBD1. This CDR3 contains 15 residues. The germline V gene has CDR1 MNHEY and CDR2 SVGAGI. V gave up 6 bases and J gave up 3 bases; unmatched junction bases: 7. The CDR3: CASSRDRGGIYEQYF. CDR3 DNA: TGTGCCAGCAGCCGGGACAGGGGGGGGATCTACGAGCAGTACTTC.

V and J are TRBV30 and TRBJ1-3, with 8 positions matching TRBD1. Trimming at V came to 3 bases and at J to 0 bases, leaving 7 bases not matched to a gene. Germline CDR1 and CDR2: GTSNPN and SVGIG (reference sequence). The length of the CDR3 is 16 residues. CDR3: CAWSQPTGGSGNTIYF. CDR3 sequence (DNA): TGTGCCTGGAGCCAGCCCACAGGGGGCTCTGGAAACACCATATATTTT.

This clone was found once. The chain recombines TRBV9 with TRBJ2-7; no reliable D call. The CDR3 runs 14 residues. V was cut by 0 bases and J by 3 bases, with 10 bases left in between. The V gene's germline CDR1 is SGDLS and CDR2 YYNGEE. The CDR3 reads CASSVAHPGYEQYF. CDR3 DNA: TGTGCCAGCAGCGTAGCTCATCCCGGCTACGAGCAGTACTTC.